The entry below gives a single T cell receptor beta chain sequence along with its context. This sample is part of a study of T cell responses to AZD1222 COVID-19 vaccine. Germline CDR1 is MNHEY and CDR2 is SVGAGI. The CDR3 runs 13 residues. V was trimmed by 6 bases and J by 4 bases, leaving 10 bases between them. Method: immunoSEQ multiplex PCR; TCRdb's copy keeps in-frame clones and lacks some. Seen here are 90,000 to 130,000 clones, more than 90% observed once, and the top ten hold about 2.5%. The sample in question was peripheral blood, obtained 28 days after the second AZD1222 dose. The V call is TRBV6-5, the J call TRBJ1-5, with D maybe TRBD1 (5 bases). The receptor comes from an adult who received the AZD1222 COVID-19 vaccine. In DNA, the CDR3 is TGTGCCAGCAGCAGGAGGGGAAATCAGCCCCAGCATTTT. Protein product: CASSRRGNQPQHF.